This TCR beta chain came from a study of blood T cell repertoires in COVID-19. Overall study: Sites in the United States, Italy and Spain provided acute and convalescent COVID-19 samples. T cells, B-cell-depleted T cells, or PBMCs provided the cDNA or gDNA that served as material.

The length of the CDR3 is 19 residues. The germline V gene has CDR1 SGHDN and CDR2 FVKESK. V dropped 1 base and J dropped 0 bases, with 20 bases sitting between them. As processed by the authors: Reference gene primer amplification gave nucleated cell count estimates. TCRdb's copy holds only in-frame clones and misses some; the assay was immunoSEQ multiplex PCR. D and trimming come from the DNA, and the V and J calls and clone size come from that table. The sample records roughly 100,000 clones, 60% to 80% being singletons. The sequence derives from a human donor with acute or convalescent COVID-19. The donor label of this sample is uncertain. Specimen: peripheral blood. The chain combines TRBV14 with TRBJ2-3; D is unclear. CDR3 protein: CASSQGRGTTPLSTDTQYF. CDR3 coding DNA: TGTGCCAGCAGCCAAGGAAGAGGAACTACCCCTCTTAGCACAGATACGCAGTATTTT.